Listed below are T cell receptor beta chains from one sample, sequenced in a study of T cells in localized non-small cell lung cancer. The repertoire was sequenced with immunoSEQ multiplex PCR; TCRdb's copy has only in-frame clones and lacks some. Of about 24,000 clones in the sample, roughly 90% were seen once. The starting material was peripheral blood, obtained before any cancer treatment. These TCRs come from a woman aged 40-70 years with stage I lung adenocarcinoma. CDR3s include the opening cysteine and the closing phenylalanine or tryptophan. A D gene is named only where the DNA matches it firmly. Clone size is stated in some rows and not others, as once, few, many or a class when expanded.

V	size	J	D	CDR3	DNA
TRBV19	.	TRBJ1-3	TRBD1	CASTSRGGSAVDTIYF	TGTGCCAGTACCTCACGAGGGGGCTCTGCGGTGGACACCATATATTTT
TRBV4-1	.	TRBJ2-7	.	CASSPRSDSLYEQYF	TGCGCCAGCAGCCCTAGGAGTGACTCCCTCTACGAGCAGTACTTC
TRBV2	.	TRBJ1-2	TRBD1	CASSKDREAYGYTF	TGTGCCAGCAGTAAAGACAGGGAAGCCTATGGCTACACCTTC
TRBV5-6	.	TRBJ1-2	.	CASSYTGISGYTF	TGTGCCAGCAGCTACACAGGGATCAGTGGCTACACCTTC
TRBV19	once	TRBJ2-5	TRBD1	CASRGQGNRETQYF	TGTGCCAGCAGGGGGCAGGGTAACCGGGAGACCCAGTACTTC
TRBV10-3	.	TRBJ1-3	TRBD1	CAITTGQGNTIYF	TGTGCCATCACCACGGGACAGGGAAACACCATATATTTT
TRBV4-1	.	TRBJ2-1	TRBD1	CASSPALGTGDYNEQFF	TGCGCCAGCAGCCCCGCCCTGGGGACAGGGGACTACAATGAGCAGTTCTTC
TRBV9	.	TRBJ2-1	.	CASNRESYNEQFF	TGTGCCAGCAACCGGGAGTCCTACAATGAGCAGTTCTTC
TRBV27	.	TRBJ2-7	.	CASGTAYYEQYF	TGTGCCAGCGGGACTGCCTACTACGAGCAGTACTTC
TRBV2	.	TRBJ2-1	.	CASSERASTRFNEQFF	TGTGCCAGCAGTGAACGGGCCTCAACCCGATTCAATGAGCAGTTCTTC
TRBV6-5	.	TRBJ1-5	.	CASSPTVNQPQHF	TGTGCCAGCAGTCCGACAGTCAATCAGCCCCAGCATTTT
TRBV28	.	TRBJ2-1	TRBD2	CASSATPSGGYNEQFF	TGTGCCAGCAGCGCAACCCCTAGCGGGGGTTACAATGAGCAGTTCTTC
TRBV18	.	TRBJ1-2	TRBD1	CASSSIPGQGFGYTF	TGTGCCAGCTCATCGATACCGGGACAGGGTTTTGGCTACACCTTC
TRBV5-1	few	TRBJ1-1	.	CASSRDWGTEAFF	TGCGCCAGCAGCAGGGACTGGGGCACTGAAGCTTTCTTT
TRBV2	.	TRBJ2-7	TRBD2	CASRPGLAGSYEQYF	TGTGCCAGCAGGCCCGGGCTAGCGGGCTCCTACGAGCAGTACTTC
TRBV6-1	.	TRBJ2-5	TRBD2	CASSHPGRGETQYF	TGTGCCAGCAGTCACCCAGGGAGGGGAGAGACCCAGTACTTC
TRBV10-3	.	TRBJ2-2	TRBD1	CAAGFGRGPTGELFF	TGTGCCGCAGGTTTTGGCAGGGGGCCCACCGGGGAGCTGTTTTTT
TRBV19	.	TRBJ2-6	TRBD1	CASSTALLGTGSSGANVLTF	TGTGCCAGTAGTACCGCCCTTTTGGGGACAGGGAGTTCTGGGGCCAACGTCCTGACTTTC
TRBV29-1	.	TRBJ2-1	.	CSVVQRVDNEQFF	TGCAGCGTTGTCCAGAGAGTAGACAATGAGCAGTTCTTC
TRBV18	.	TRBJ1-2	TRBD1	CASSPPLDRVLGYTF	TGTGCCAGCTCACCACCCCTAGACAGGGTTCTTGGCTACACCTTC
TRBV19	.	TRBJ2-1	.	CASSILLGGDEQFF	TGTGCCAGTAGTATTCTCCTAGGAGGGGATGAGCAGTTCTTC
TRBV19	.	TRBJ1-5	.	CASSINDQPQHF	TGTGCCAGTAGTATAAATGATCAGCCCCAGCATTTT
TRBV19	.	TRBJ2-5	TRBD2	CATSGLAGGPSEETQYF	TGTGCCACCTCGGGACTAGCGGGAGGGCCCTCTGAGGAGACCCAGTACTTC
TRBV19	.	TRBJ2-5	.	CASSMVGNLGVETQYF	TGTGCCAGTAGTATGGTGGGAAACCTTGGTGTCGAGACCCAGTACTTC
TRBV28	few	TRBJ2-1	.	CASSFPNWSKFF	TGTGCCAGCAGTTTTCCCAATTGGTCAAAGTTCTTC
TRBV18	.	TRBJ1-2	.	CASSPQGESYGYTF	TGTGCCAGCTCACCACAGGGGGAAAGCTATGGCTACACCTTC
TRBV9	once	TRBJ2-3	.	CASAYSVTTDTQYF	TGTGCCAGCGCATATAGTGTCACCACAGATACGCAGTATTTT
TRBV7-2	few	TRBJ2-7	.	CASRRRPRDEYEQYF	TGTGCCAGCAGGCGTCGGCCCAGGGACGAGTACGAGCAGTACTTC
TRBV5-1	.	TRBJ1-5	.	CASRTESNQPQHF	TGCGCCAGCAGGACAGAGAGCAATCAGCCCCAGCATTTT
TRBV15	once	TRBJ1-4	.	CATSRDLDHRNEKLFF	TGTGCCACCAGCAGAGATTTAGATCACAGGAATGAAAAACTGTTTTTT
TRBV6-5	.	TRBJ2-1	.	CASSYGDSYNEQFF	TGTGCCAGCAGTTACGGGGACTCCTACAATGAGCAGTTCTTC
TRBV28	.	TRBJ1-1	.	CASSLVLGYTEAFF	TGTGCCAGCAGTTTAGTGTTGGGTTATACTGAAGCTTTCTTT
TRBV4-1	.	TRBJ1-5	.	CASSQGVGARGNQPQHF	TGCGCCAGCAGCCAGGGGGTCGGGGCGCGAGGCAATCAGCCCCAGCATTTT
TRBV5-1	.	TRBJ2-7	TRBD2	CASSPRGGSLTWVEQYF	TGCGCCAGCAGCCCTCGGGGCGGGAGCCTTACCTGGGTCGAGCAGTACTTC
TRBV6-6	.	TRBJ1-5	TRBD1	CASSHAGQANQPQHF	TGTGCCAGCAGTCACGCGGGACAGGCGAATCAGCCCCAGCATTTT
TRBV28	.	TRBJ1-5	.	CASRASNQPQHF	TGTGCCAGCCGGGCTAGCAATCAGCCCCAGCATTTT